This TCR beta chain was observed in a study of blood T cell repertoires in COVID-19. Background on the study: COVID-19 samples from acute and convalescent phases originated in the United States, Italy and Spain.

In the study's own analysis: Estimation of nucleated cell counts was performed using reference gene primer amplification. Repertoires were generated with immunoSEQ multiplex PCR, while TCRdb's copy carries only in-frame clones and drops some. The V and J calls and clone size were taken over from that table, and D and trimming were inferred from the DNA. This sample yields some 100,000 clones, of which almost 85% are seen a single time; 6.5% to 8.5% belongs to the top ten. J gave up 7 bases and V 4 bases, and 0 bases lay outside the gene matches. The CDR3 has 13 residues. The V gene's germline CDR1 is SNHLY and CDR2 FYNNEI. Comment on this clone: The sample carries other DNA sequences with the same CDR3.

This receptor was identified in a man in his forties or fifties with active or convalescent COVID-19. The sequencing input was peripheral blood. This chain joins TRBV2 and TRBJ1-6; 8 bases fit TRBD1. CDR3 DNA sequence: TGTGCCAGCAGTGGACAGGGGAATTCACCCCTCCACTTT. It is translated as CASSGQGNSPLHF.